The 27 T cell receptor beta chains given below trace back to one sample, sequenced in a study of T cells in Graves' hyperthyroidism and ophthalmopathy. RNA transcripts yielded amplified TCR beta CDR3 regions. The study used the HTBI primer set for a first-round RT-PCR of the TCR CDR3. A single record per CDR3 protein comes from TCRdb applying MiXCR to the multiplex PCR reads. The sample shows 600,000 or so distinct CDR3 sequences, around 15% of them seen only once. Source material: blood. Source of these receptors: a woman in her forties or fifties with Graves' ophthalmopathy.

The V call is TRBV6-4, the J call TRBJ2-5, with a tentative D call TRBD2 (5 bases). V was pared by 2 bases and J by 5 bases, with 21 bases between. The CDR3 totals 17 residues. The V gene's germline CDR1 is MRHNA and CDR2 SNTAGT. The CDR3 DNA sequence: TGTGCCAGCAGTGACCCAAAAGTCGGGGAAGAGTTGGAGACCCAGTACTTC. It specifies CASSDPKVGEELETQYF.

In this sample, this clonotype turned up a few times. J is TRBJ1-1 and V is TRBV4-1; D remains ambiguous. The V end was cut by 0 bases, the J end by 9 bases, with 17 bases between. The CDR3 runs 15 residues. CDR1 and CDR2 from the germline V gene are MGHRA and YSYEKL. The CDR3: CASSQDYSRTVQAFF. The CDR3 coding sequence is TGCGCCAGCAGCCAAGACTATTCCAGGACTGTGCAAGCTTTCTTT.

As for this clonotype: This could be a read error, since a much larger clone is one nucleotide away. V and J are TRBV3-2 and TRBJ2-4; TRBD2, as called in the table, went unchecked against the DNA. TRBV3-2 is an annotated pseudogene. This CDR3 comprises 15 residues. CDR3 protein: CASNPQAGVRNIQYF. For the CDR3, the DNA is TGTGCCAGCAACCCTCAAGCGGGAGTGAGAAACATTCAGTACTTC.

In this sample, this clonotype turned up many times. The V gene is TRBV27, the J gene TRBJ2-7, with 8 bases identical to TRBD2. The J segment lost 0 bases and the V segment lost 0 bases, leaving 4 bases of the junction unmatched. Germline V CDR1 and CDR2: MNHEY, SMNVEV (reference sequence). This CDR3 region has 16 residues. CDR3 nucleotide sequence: TGTGCCAGCAGTTTATCGTTTGGGACTAGCTCCTACGAGCAGTACTTC. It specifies CASSLSFGTSSYEQYF.

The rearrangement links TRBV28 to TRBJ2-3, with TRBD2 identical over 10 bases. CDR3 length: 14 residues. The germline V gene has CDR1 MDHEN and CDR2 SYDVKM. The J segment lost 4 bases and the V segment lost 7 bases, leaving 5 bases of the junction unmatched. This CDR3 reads CASTPSGSPDTQYF. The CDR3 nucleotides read TGTGCCAGCACCCCTAGCGGGAGCCCAGATACGCAGTATTTT. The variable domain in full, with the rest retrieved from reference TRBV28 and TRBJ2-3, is DVKVTQSSRYLVKRTGEKVFLECVQDMDHENMFWYRQDPGLGLRLIYFSYDVKMKEKGDIPEGYSVSREKKERFSLILESASTNQTSMYLCASTPSGSPDTQYFGPGTRLTVL.

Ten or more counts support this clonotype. The CDR3 loop is CSGSTDEETQYF. CDR3 bases: TGCAGCGGATCAACAGATGAAGAGACCCAGTACTTC. The V and J genes are TRBV29-1 and TRBJ2-5; D is unresolved. Germline V gene lookup returns CDR1 SQVTM and CDR2 ANQGSEA. Trimming shortened V by 7 bases and J by 3 bases, and 12 bases separated the two germline ends. CDR3 size: 12 residues.

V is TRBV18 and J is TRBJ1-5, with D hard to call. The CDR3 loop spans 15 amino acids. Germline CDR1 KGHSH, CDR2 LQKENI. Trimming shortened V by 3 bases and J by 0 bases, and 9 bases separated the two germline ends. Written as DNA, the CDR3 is TGTGCCAGCTCACCGGCAGAGAATAGCAATCAGCCCCAGCATTTT. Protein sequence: CASSPAENSNQPQHF.

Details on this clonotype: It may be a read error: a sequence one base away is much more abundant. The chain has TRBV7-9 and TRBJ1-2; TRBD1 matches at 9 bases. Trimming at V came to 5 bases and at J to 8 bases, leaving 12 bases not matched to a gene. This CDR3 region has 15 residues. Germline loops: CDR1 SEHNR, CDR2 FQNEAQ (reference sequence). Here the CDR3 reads CASSPGGGQGKGYTF. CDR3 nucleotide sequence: TGTGCCAGCAGCCCTGGAGGGGGACAGGGTAAAGGCTACACCTTC.

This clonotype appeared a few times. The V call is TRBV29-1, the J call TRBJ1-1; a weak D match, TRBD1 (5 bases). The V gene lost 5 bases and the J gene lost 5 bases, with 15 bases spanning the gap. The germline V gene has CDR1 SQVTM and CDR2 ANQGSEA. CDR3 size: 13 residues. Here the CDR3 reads CSVTGGRVTEAFF. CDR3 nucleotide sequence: TGCAGCGTTACCGGCGGCAGGGTTACTGAAGCTTTCTTT.

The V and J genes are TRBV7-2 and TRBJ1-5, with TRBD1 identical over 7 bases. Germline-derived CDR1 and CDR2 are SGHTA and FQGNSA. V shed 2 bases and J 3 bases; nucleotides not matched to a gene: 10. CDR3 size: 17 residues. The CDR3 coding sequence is TGTGCCAGCAGCTTATTTTCCCGGGACAGATACAATCAGCCCCAGCATTTT. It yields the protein CASSLFSRDRYNQPQHF.

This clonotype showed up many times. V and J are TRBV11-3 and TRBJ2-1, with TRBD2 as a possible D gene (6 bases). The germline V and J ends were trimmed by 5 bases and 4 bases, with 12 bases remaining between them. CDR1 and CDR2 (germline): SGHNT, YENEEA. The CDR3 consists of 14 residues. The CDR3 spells CASSTSSVYNEQFF. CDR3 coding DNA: TGTGCCAGCAGCACGTCTAGCGTATACAATGAGCAGTTCTTC.

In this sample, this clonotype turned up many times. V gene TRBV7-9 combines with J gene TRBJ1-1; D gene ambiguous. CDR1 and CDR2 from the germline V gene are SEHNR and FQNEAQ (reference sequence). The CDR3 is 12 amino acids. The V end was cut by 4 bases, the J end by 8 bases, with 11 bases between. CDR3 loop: CASSYGSPEAFF. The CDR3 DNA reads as TGTGCCAGCAGCTATGGATCCCCAGAAGCTTTCTTT.

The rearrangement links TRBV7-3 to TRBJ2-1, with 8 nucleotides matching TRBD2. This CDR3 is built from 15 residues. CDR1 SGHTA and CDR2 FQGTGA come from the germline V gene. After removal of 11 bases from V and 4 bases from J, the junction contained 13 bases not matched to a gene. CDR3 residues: CASSSGGPTYNEQFF. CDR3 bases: TGTGCCTCATCTTCGGGAGGGCCAACGTACAATGAGCAGTTCTTC.

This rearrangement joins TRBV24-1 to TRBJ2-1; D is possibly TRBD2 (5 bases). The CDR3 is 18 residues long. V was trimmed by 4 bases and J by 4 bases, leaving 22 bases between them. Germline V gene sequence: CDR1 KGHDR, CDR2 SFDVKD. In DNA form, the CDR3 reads TGTGCCACCAGTGACCCGACCCAAACTAGTGCGGGTTACAATGAGCAGTTCTTC. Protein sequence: CATSDPTQTSAGYNEQFF.

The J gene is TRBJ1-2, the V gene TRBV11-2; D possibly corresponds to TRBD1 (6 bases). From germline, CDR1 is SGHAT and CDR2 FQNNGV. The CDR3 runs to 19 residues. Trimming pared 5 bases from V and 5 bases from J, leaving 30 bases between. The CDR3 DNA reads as TGTGCCAGCAGCACCCAACAAACTTGGTGGGGGGGGCATTATTATGGCTACACCTTC. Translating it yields CASSTQQTWWGGHYYGYTF.

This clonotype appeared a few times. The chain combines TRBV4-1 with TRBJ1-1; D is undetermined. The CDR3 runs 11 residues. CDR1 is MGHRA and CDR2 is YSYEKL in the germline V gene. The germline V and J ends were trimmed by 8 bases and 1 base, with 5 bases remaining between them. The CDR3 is CASLGNTEAFF. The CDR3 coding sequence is TGCGCCAGCCTCGGGAACACTGAAGCTTTCTTT.

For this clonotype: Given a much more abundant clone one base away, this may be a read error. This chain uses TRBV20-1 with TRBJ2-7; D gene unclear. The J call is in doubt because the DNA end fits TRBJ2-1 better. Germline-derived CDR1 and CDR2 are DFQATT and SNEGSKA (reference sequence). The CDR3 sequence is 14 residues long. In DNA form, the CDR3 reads TGCAGTGCTAGAGGTTTACAGAGCTCCTACGAGCAGTTCTTC. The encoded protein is CSARGLQSSYEQFF.

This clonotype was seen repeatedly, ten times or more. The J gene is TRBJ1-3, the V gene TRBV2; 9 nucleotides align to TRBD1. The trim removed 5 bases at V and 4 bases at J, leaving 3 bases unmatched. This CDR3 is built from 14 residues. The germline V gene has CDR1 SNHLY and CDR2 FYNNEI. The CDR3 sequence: CASSTGGLGNTIYF. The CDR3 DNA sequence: TGTGCCAGCAGTACAGGGGGCCTAGGAAACACCATATATTTT.

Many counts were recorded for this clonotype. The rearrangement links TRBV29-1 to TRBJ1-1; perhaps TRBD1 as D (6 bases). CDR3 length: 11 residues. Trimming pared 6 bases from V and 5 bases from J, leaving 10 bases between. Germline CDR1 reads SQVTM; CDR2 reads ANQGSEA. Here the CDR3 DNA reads TGCAGCGTCACAGGGAGGACTGAAGCTTTCTTT. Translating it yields CSVTGRTEAFF.

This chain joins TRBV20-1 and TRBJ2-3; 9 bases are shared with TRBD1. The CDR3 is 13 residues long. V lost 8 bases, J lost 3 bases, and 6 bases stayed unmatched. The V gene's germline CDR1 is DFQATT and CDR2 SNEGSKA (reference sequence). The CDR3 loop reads CSKPGTGTDTQYF. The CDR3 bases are TGCAGTAAACCGGGGACAGGGACAGATACGCAGTATTTT.

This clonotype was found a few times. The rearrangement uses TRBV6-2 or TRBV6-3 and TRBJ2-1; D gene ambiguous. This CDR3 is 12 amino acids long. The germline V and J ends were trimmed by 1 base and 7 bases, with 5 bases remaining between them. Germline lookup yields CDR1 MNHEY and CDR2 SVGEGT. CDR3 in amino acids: CASSYWSNEQFF. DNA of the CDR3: TGTGCCAGCAGTTACTGGAGTAATGAGCAGTTCTTC.

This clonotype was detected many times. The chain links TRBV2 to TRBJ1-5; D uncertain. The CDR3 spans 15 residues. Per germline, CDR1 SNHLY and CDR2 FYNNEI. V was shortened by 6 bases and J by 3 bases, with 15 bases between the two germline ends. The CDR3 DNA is TGTGCCAGCAGCCCCAACCGGGCCCTCAATCAGCCCCAGCATTTT. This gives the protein CASSPNRALNQPQHF.

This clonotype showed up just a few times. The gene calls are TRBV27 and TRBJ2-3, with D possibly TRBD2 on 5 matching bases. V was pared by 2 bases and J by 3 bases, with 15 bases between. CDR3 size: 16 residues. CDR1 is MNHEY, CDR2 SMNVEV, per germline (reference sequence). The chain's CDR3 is CASSLETGMATDTQYF. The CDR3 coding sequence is TGTGCCAGCAGTTTAGAGACGGGGATGGCGACAGATACGCAGTATTTT.

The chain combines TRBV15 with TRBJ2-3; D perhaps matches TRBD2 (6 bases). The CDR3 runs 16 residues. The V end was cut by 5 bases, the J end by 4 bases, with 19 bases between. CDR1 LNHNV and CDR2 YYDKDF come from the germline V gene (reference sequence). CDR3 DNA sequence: TGTGCCACCAGCGAGGGAAGGCTAGCGACGGCAGATACGCAGTATTTT. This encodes CATSEGRLATADTQYF.

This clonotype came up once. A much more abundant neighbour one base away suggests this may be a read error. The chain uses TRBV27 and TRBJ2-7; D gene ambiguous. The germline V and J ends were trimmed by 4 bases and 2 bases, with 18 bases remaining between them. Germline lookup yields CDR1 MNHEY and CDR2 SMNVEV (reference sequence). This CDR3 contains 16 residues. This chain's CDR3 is CASSSYTRPNPYEQYF. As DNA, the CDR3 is TGTGCCAGCAGTTCCTATACCAGGCCAAACCCCTACGAGCAGTACTTC.

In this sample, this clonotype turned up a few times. The CDR3 coding sequence is TGCGCCAGCAGCCAAGCCCTAGCCTACAATGAGCAGTTCTTC. This encodes CASSQALAYNEQFF. The V and J genes are TRBV4-1 and TRBJ2-1; D is unclear. Trimming stripped 1 base from V and 2 bases from J, with 6 bases between. This CDR3 is 14 amino acids long. CDR1 and CDR2 from the germline V gene are MGHRA and YSYEKL.

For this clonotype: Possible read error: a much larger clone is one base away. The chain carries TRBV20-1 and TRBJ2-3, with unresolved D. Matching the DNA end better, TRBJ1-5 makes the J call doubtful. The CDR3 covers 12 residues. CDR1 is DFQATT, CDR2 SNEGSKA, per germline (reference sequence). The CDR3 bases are TGCAGTGCTAGAGGGCGCACAGATACGCAGCATTTT. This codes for CSARGRTDTQHF.